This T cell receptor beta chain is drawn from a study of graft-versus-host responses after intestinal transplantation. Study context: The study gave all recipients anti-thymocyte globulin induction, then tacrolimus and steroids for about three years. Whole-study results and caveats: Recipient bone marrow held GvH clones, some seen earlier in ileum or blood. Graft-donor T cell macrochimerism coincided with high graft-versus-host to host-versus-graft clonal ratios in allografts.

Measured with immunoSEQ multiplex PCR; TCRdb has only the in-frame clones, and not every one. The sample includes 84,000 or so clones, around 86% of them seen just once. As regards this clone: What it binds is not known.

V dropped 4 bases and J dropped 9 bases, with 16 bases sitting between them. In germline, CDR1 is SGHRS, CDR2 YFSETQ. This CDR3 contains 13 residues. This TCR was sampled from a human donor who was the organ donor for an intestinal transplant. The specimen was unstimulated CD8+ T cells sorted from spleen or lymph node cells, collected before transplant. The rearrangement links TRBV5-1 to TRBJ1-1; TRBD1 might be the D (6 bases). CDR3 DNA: TGCGCCAGCAGCGCGGGACATCAGCAGAAAGCTTTCTTT. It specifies CASSAGHQQKAFF.